This is a list of T cell receptor beta chains from one sample in a study of control samples from healthy donors and cancer patients. Profiling relied on immunoSEQ multiplex PCR, and the TCRdb table lists in-frame clones only, not all of them. This table has around 120,000 clones, roughly 91% appearing once. Sequenced: PBMCs. These receptors were collected from a man aged 50 to 60 with head and neck cancer. The CDR3 runs from the conserved cysteine through the conserved F or W. A D gene is named only where the DNA matches it firmly. Only some rows state a clone size, as once, few, many or a class for expanded clones.

TRBV5-8	NA	TRBJ1-6	NA	CASSLGYVYNSPLHF	TGTGCCAGCAGCTTGGGGTACGTCTATAATTCACCCCTCCACTTT
TRBV6-2/TRBV6-3	NA	TRBJ2-3	once	CASSYLGEGEDTQYF	TGTGCCAGCAGTTACTTGGGAGAAGGGGAAGATACGCAGTATTTT
TRBV7-9	TRBD1	TRBJ2-3	NA	CASTGQGTDTQYF	TGTGCCAGCACCGGACAGGGCACAGATACGCAGTATTTT
TRBV9	NA	TRBJ1-2	NA	CASSVARDYGYTF	TGTGCCAGCAGCGTAGCAAGGGACTATGGCTACACCTTC
TRBV6-2/TRBV6-3	NA	TRBJ1-1	NA	CASSSQGFTEAFF	TGTGCCAGCAGTTCACAGGGATTCACTGAAGCTTTCTTT
TRBV19	TRBD1	TRBJ1-2	NA	CASRNRGSNYGYTF	TGTGCCAGCCGAAACAGGGGGTCTAACTATGGCTACACCTTC
TRBV7-9	TRBD2	TRBJ2-5	NA	CASSSWTSQETQYF	TGTGCCAGCAGCTCTTGGACTAGCCAAGAGACCCAGTACTTC
TRBV30	NA	TRBJ2-3	once	CAWSRAGSKGDTQYF	TGTGCCTGGAGTAGGGCGGGGTCGAAAGGAGATACGCAGTATTTT
TRBV7-5	NA	TRBJ1-2	NA	CVRSLVRAHYGYTF	TGTGTCAGAAGCTTAGTCCGAGCACACTATGGCTACACCTTC
TRBV6-2/TRBV6-3	NA	TRBJ2-1	NA	CASSEEVEQFF	TGTGCCAGCAGTGAGGAGGTAGAGCAGTTCTTC
TRBV18	NA	TRBJ2-3	NA	CASSRPGVGTDTQYF	TGTGCCAGCTCCCGGCCGGGGGTGGGGACAGATACGCAGTATTTT
TRBV7-2	TRBD1	TRBJ1-4	NA	CASSRDRGNEKLFF	TGTGCCAGCAGCCGGGACAGGGGCAATGAAAAACTGTTTTTT
TRBV7-3	NA	TRBJ1-1	NA	CASSLNRANTEAFF	TGTGCCAGCAGCTTAAACAGGGCTAACACTGAAGCTTTCTTT
TRBV28	NA	TRBJ2-5	NA	CASSLMGAQKETQYF	TGTGCCAGCAGTTTAATGGGGGCCCAGAAAGAGACCCAGTACTTC
TRBV7-2	NA	TRBJ2-7	NA	CASSLGGGLTGEQYF	TGTGCCAGCAGCTTAGGGGGGGGCCTTACGGGGGAGCAGTACTTC
TRBV27	NA	TRBJ2-1	NA	CASTPRGSDEQFF	TGTGCCAGCACCCCTAGGGGTAGTGATGAGCAGTTCTTC
TRBV4-3	TRBD1	TRBJ1-2	NA	CASSQGTGSNYGYTF	TGCGCCAGCAGCCAAGGGACAGGCTCTAACTATGGCTACACCTTC
TRBV7-2	NA	TRBJ2-7	NA	CASSLSGTQDYEQYF	TGTGCCAGCAGCTTATCCGGGACCCAAGACTACGAGCAGTACTTC
TRBV14	NA	TRBJ2-1	NA	CASSQAWEQFF	TGTGCCAGCAGCCAAGCTTGGGAGCAGTTCTTC
TRBV19	NA	TRBJ2-1	NA	CASSIESLPPFF	TGTGCCAGTAGTATAGAGAGCCTGCCCCCGTTCTTC
TRBV20-1	NA	TRBJ1-2	NA	CSAERDFGYTF	TGCAGTGCTGAACGGGACTTCGGCTACACCTTC
TRBV5-4	TRBD1	TRBJ1-2	once	CASSPPFRQGRYGYTF	TGTGCCAGCAGCCCCCCGTTTCGACAGGGACGCTATGGCTACACCTTC
TRBV4-2	TRBD1	TRBJ1-2	NA	CASSQGDRRLDGYTF	TGTGCCAGCAGCCAAGGGGACAGGCGACTCGATGGCTACACCTTC
TRBV9	NA	TRBJ1-1	once	CASSVNVNTEAFF	TGTGCCAGCAGCGTGAACGTGAACACTGAAGCTTTCTTT
TRBV7-2	TRBD2	TRBJ2-7	NA	CASSLVTSGGYEQYF	TGTGCCAGCAGCTTAGTGACTAGCGGGGGCTACGAGCAGTACTTC
TRBV5-1	NA	TRBJ2-5	NA	CASSLGSTGFIQETQYF	TGCGCCAGCAGCTTGGGGTCGACAGGCTTTATCCAAGAGACCCAGTACTTC
TRBV7-6	TRBD1	TRBJ1-6	NA	CASSLYPPGQGYNSPLHF	TGTGCCAGCAGCTTATATCCCCCCGGACAGGGCTATAATTCACCCCTCCACTTT
TRBV29-1	TRBD1	TRBJ1-1	NA	CSGWTGTEAFF	TGCAGCGGGTGGACAGGGACTGAAGCTTTCTTT
TRBV6-2/TRBV6-3	TRBD2	TRBJ2-1	NA	CASSIAGRNSYNEQFF	TGTGCCAGCAGTATAGCGGGCCGGAACTCCTACAATGAGCAGTTCTTC
TRBV30	NA	TRBJ2-7	NA	CAWKAAGVEQYF	TGTGCCTGGAAAGCAGCGGGCGTGGAGCAGTACTTC
TRBV5-6	NA	TRBJ1-2	NA	CASSWGLTGYTF	TGTGCCAGCAGCTGGGGACTGACTGGCTACACCTTC
TRBV7-2	TRBD1	TRBJ2-1	NA	CASRSGTGIHEQFF	TGTGCCAGCAGGTCCGGGACAGGGATCCATGAGCAGTTCTTC